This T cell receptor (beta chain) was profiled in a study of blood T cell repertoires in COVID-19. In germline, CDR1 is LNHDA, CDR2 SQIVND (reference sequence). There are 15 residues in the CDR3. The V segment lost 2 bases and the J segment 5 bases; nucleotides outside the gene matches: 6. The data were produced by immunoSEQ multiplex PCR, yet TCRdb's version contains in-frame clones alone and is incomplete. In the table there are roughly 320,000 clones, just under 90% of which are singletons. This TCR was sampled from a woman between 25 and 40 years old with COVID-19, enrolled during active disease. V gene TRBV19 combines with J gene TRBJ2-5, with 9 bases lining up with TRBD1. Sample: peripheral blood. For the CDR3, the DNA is TGTGCCAGTAGTATATCAGGACAGGGGTATGAGACCCAGTACTTC. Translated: CASSISGQGYETQYF.